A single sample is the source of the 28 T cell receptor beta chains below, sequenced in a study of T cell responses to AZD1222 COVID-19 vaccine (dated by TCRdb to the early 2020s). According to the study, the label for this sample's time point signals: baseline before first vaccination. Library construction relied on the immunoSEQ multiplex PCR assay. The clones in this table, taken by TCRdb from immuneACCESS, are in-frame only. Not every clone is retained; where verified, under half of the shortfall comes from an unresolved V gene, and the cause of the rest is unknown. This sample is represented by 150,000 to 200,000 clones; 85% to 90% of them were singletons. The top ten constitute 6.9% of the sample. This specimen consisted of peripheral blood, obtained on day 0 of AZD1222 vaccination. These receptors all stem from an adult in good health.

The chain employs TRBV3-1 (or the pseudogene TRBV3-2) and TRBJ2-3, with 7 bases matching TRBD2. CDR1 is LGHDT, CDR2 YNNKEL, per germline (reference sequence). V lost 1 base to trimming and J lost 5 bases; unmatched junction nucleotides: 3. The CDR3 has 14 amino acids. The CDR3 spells CASSQGREGDTQYF. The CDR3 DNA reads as TGTGCCAGCAGCCAAGGCAGGGAGGGAGATACGCAGTATTTT.

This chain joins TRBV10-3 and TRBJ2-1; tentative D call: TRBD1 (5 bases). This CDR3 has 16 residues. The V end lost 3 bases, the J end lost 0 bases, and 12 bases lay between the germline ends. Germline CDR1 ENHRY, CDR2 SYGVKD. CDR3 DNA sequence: TGTGCCATCAGTGAACAGGTACTACGCTCCTACAATGAGCAGTTCTTC. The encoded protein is CAISEQVLRSYNEQFF.

The CDR3 DNA reads TGCGCCAGCAGCTTGGCAGGAGGCGGGGAGCTGTTTTTT. This gives the protein CASSLAGGGELFF. The chain joins TRBV5-1 to TRBJ2-2; D possibly corresponds to TRBD2 (5 bases). The CDR3 is made up of 13 amino acids. The germline V gene has CDR1 SGHRS and CDR2 YFSETQ. Trimming left V 0 bases short and J 7 bases short, with 7 bases between. Full variable domain (rest looked up from reference TRBV5-1 and TRBJ2-2): KAGVTQTPRYLIKTRGQQVTLSCSPISGHRSVSWYQQTPGQGLQFLFEYFSETQRNKGNFPGRFSGRQFSNSRSEMNVSTLELGDSALYLCASSLAGGGELFFGEGSRLTVL.

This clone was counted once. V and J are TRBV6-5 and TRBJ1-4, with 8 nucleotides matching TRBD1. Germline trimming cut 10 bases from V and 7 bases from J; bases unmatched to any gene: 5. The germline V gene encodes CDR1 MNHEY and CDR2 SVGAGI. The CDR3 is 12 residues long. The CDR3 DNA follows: TGTGCCACCCAGGACAGGGTTGAAAAACTGTTTTTT. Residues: CATQDRVEKLFF.

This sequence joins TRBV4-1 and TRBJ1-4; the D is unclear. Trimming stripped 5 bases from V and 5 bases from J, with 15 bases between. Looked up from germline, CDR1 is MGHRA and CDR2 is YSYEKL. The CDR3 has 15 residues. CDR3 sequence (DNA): TGCGCCAGCAGCTCGGAGTCTGGGGTGAATGAAAAACTGTTTTTT. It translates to CASSSESGVNEKLFF.

CDR3 nucleotide sequence: TGTGCCAGTAGTATAGATTTCGGGGGGCTAAACACTGAAGCTTTCTTT. Encoded protein: CASSIDFGGLNTEAFF. The chain uses TRBV19 and TRBJ1-1; TRBD1 might be the D (6 bases). The V gene lost 0 bases and the J gene lost 2 bases, with 13 bases spanning the gap. The CDR3 sequence is 16 residues long. Germline CDR1 is LNHDA and CDR2 is SQIVND (reference sequence).

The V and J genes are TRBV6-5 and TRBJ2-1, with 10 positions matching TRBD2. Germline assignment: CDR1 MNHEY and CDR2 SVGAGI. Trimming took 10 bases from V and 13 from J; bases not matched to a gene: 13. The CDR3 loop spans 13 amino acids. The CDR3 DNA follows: TGTGCCACATCACCAACGGGACTAGCGTTTCAGTTCTTC. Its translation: CATSPTGLAFQFF.

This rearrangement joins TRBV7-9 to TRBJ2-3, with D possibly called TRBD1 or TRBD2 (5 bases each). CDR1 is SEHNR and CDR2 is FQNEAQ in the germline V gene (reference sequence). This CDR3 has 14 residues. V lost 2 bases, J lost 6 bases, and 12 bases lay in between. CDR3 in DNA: TGTGCCAGCAGCTTACCCCGGGGACGGGATACGCAGTATTTT. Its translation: CASSLPRGRDTQYF.

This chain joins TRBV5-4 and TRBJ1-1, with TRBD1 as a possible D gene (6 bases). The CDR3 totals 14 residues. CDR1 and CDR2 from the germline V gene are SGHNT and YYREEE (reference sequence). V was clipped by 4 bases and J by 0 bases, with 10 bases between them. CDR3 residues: CASSPRGLNTEAFF. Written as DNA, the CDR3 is TGTGCCAGCAGCCCACGGGGGCTGAACACTGAAGCTTTCTTT. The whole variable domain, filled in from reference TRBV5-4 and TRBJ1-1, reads ETGVTQSPTHLIKTRGQQVTLRCSSQSGHNTVSWYQQALGQGPQFIFQYYREEENGRGNFPPRFSGLQFPNYSSELNVNALELDDSALYLCASSPRGLNTEAFFGQGTRLTVV.

This CDR3 reads CASSTTGGADGYTF. CDR3 sequence (DNA): TGTGCCAGCAGCACAACAGGGGGCGCCGATGGCTACACCTTC. V gene TRBV9 combines with J gene TRBJ1-2, with 9 nucleotides matching TRBD1. From germline, CDR1 is SGDLS and CDR2 YYNGEE. V dropped 4 bases and J dropped 6; count of bases not matched to a gene: 7. The CDR3 loop spans 14 amino acids.

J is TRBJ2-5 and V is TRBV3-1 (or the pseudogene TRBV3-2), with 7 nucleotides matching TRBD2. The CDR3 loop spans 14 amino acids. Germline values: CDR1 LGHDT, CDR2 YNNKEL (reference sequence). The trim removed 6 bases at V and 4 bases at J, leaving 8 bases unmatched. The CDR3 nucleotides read TGTGCCAGCAGTCTCCGCGGGGAGGGAGAGACCCAGTACTTC. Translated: CASSLRGEGETQYF.

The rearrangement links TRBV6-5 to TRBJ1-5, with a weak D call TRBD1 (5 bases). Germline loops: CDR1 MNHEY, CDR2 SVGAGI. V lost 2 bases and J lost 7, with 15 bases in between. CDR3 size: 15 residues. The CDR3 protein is CASSYTARVGQPQHF. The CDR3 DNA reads TGTGCCAGCAGTTACACCGCCAGGGTCGGCCAGCCCCAGCATTTT.

The CDR3 DNA reads as TGTGCCAGCAGTTACAAAACAGGGATGGAGACCCAGTACTTC. It is translated as CASSYKTGMETQYF. V gene TRBV6-5 combines with J gene TRBJ2-5; possible D gene TRBD1, 6 bases. The CDR3 length is 14 residues. Germline CDR1 is MNHEY and CDR2 is SVGAGI. V lost 2 bases, J lost 5 bases, and 12 bases lay in between.

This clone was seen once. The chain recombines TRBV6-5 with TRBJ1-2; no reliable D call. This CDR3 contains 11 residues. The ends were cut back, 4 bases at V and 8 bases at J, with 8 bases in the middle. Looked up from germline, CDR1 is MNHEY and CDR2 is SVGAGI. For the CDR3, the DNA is TGTGCCAGCAGTTCCCCCTGGGGCTACACCTTC. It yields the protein CASSSPWGYTF.

The CDR3 loop reads CASSEEGNYGYTF. The DNA for the CDR3 is TGTGCCAGCAGTGAAGAGGGAAACTATGGCTACACCTTC. The J gene is TRBJ1-2, the V gene TRBV2; D not resolved. Per the germline V gene, CDR1 is SNHLY and CDR2 is FYNNEI. The CDR3 is 13 residues long. Trimming took off 1 base at V and 2 bases at J, with 5 bases between the two ends.

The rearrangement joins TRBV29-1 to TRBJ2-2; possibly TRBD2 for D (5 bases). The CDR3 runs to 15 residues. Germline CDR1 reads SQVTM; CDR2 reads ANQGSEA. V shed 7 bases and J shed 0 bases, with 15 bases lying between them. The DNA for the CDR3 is TGCAGCGCTATTGGACTGTCCGCGAACACCGGGGAGCTGTTTTTT. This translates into CSAIGLSANTGELFF.

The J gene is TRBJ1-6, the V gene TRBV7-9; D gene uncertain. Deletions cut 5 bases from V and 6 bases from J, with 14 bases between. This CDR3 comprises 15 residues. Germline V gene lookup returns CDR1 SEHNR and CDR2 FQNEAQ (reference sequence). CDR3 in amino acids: CASSDRLIGNSPLHF. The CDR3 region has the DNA TGTGCCAGCAGCGATAGACTTATTGGTAATTCACCCCTCCACTTT.

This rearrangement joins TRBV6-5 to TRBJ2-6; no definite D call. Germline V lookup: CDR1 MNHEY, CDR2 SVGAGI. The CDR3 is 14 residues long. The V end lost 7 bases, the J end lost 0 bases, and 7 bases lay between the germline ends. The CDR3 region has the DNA TGTGCCAGCACCTTACTCTCTGGGGCCAACGTCCTGACTTTC. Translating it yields CASTLLSGANVLTF.

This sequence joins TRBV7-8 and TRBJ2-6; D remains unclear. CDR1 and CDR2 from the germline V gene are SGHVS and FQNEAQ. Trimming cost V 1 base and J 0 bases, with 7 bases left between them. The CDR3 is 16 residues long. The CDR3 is CASSLESPSGANVLTF. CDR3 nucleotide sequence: TGTGCCAGCAGCTTAGAATCTCCCTCTGGGGCCAACGTCCTGACTTTC.

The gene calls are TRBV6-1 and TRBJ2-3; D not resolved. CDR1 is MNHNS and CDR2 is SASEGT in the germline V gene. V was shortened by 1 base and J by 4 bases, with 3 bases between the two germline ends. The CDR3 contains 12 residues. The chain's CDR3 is CASSEGADTQYF. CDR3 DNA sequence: TGTGCCAGCAGTGAAGGAGCAGATACGCAGTATTTT.

Here the CDR3 reads CASSLLSYSLGSSYEQYV. The DNA of the CDR3 is TGTGCCAGCAGCTTACTCTCTTACAGCTTGGGGAGCTCCTACGAGCAGTACGTC. The chain joins TRBV7-3 to TRBJ2-7, with TRBD2 as a possible D gene (5 bases). CDR3 length: 18 amino acids. Germline CDR1 reads SGHTA; CDR2 reads FQGTGA. Trimming stripped 2 bases from V and 0 bases from J, with 20 bases between.

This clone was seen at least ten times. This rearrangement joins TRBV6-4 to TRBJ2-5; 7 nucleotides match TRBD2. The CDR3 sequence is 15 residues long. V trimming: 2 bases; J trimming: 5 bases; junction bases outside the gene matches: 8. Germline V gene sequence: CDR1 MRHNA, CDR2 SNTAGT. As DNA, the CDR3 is TGTGCCAGCAGTGACAGCGTGAGCGGGACGGAGACCCAGTACTTC. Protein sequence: CASSDSVSGTETQYF.

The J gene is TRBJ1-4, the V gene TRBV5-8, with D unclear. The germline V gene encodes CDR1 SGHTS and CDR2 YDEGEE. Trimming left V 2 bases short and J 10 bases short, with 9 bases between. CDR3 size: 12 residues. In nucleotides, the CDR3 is TGTGCCAGCAGCTTAATTCCGGGAAAACTGTTTTTT. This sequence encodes CASSLIPGKLFF.

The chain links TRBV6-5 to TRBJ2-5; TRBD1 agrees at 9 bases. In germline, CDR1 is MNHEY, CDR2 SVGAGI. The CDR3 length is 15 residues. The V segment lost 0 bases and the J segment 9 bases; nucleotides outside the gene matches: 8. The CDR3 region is CASSYSGTGYEAQYF. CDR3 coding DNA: TGTGCCAGCAGTTACTCTGGGACAGGGTATGAGGCCCAGTACTTC.

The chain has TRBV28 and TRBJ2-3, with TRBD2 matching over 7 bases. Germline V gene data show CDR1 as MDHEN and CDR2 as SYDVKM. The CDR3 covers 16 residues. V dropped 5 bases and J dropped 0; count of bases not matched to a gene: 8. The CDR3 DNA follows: TGTGCCAGCAGTCCTTCTTGGGGGGGTAGCACAGATACGCAGTATTTT. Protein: CASSPSWGGSTDTQYF.

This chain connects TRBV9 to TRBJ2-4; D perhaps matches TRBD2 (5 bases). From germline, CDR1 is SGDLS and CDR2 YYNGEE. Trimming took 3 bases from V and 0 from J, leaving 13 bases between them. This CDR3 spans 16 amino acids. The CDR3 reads CASSAGEGLAKNIQYF. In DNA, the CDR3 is TGTGCCAGCAGCGCTGGGGAAGGACTAGCCAAAAACATTCAGTACTTC.

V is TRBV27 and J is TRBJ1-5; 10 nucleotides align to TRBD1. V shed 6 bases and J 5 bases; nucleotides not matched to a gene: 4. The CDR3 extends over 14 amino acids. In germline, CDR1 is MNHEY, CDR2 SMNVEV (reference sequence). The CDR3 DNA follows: TGTGCCAGCAGCGAGACAGGGGGCCATCAGCCCCAGCATTTT. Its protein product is CASSETGGHQPQHF.

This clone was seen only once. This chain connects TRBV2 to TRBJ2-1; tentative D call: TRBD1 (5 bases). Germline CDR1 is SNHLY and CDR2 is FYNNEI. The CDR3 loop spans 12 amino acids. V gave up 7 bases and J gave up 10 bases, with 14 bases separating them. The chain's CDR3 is CASKGDFGEQFF. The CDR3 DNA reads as TGTGCCAGCAAAGGGGATTTTGGGGAGCAGTTCTTC.